The 17 T cell receptor beta chains below were found in one sample sequenced in a study of blood T cell repertoires in COVID-19. Sequencing used immunoSEQ multiplex PCR; TCRdb keeps in-frame clones, though not all of them. Of 250,000 to 400,000 clones in the sample, roughly 90% are singletons; the top ten hold roughly 2.9%. The source material was peripheral blood. Source of these receptors: a woman in her thirties with COVID-19, enrolled during active disease.

The chain employs TRBV5-1 and TRBJ1-3; tentatively, D is TRBD1 (5 bases). Trimming pared 4 bases from V and 0 bases from J, leaving 17 bases between. The CDR3 spans 17 residues. The germline CDR1 and CDR2 sequences are SGHRS and YFSETQ. The CDR3 sequence: CASSSQQGGLSGNTIYF. The CDR3 DNA reads as TGCGCCAGCAGCAGTCAGCAGGGAGGTCTCTCTGGAAACACCATATATTTT.

The chain couples TRBV18 to TRBJ2-2, with 8 positions matching TRBD2. Germline V gene sequence: CDR1 KGHSH, CDR2 LQKENI. This CDR3 contains 15 residues. V gave up 5 bases and J gave up 7 bases; unmatched junction bases: 9. CDR3: CASSTGTRGGGELFF. The CDR3 DNA is TGTGCCAGCTCAACCGGGACTAGGGGCGGCGGGGAGCTGTTTTTT.

The chain recombines TRBV4-2 with TRBJ2-7; 8 bases fit TRBD2. V lost 0 bases, J lost 3 bases, and 4 bases stayed unmatched. Germline-derived CDR1 and CDR2 are LGHNA and YNFKEQ. CDR3 length equals 15 residues. CDR3 nucleotides: TGTGCCAGCAGCCAAGATCGGGGGGGCGGCTACGAGCAGTACTTC. Its translation is CASSQDRGGGYEQYF.

The rearrangement joins TRBV20-1 to TRBJ1-1, with D uncertain. CDR3 length: 11 amino acids. The germline V gene has CDR1 DFQATT and CDR2 SNEGSKA (reference sequence). The V gene lost 8 bases and the J gene lost 11 bases, with 18 bases spanning the gap. For the CDR3, the DNA is TGCAGTCTGGCCGTCGAGCGCACGGCTTTCTTT. Amino acids: CSLAVERTAFF.

The genes are TRBV3-1 (or the pseudogene TRBV3-2) and TRBJ2-3; no firm D call. CDR1 is LGHDT and CDR2 is YNNKEL in the germline V gene (reference sequence). The CDR3 sequence is 13 residues long. V gave up 6 bases and J gave up 1 base, with 8 bases separating them. Written as DNA, the CDR3 is TGTGCCAGCAGGCAGCGCGGCACAGATACGCAGTATTTT. Translated, it gives CASRQRGTDTQYF.

The CDR3 is CASSSESGNTIYF. CDR3 DNA sequence: TGCGCCAGCAGCTCAGAATCTGGAAACACCATATATTTT. The chain combines TRBV5-1 with TRBJ1-3, with D uncertain. The CDR3 contains 13 residues. Germline V gene sequence: CDR1 SGHRS, CDR2 YFSETQ. V lost 3 bases and J 1 base, leaving 5 bases between the germline ends.

This clone was found once. The CDR3 loop is CASSPRWEVGDYGYTF. For the CDR3, the DNA is TGTGCCAGCAGCCCCCGTTGGGAGGTTGGGGACTATGGCTACACCTTC. This chain joins TRBV3-1 (or the pseudogene TRBV3-2) and TRBJ1-2; D remains ambiguous. Per germline, CDR1 LGHDT and CDR2 YNNKEL (reference sequence). Trimming removed 4 bases at V and 3 bases at J, with 18 bases between. The CDR3 has 16 amino acids.

This rearrangement joins TRBV1 to TRBJ2-7; TRBD2 reflects the table's D call only, with no check against the DNA. TRBV1 has pseudogene status. The CDR3 runs to 17 residues. The chain's CDR3 is CTSSRRTSGRAGYEQYF. The CDR3 DNA reads as TGCACCAGCAGCCGGAGGACTAGCGGGAGGGCGGGGTACGAGCAGTACTTC.

A few counts support this clone. This chain links TRBV6-5 with TRBJ2-2, with TRBD2 matching 14 bases. The CDR3 has 15 amino acids. Germline V CDR1 and CDR2: MNHEY, SVGAGI. With 8 bases clipped from V and 8 bases from J, the junction kept 7 bases outside the gene matches. The CDR3, as DNA: TGTGCCAGCGGGGGACTAGCGGGAGCTCGAGGGGAGCTGTTTTTT. Its protein is CASGGLAGARGELFF.

V is TRBV5-6 and J is TRBJ2-7, with 10 nucleotides matching TRBD1. Germline CDR1 and CDR2: SGHDT and YYEEEE. The V segment lost 3 bases and the J segment 2 bases; nucleotides outside the gene matches: 5. This CDR3 spans 15 amino acids. CDR3 DNA sequence: TGTGCCAGCAGCTCGGGGACAGGGGTTCCCTACGAGCAGTACTTC. Protein: CASSSGTGVPYEQYF.

The chain recombines TRBV5-6 with TRBJ1-3; 7 nucleotides match TRBD1. Germline values: CDR1 SGHDT, CDR2 YYEEEE. Trimming cost V 4 bases and J 9 bases; bases outside gene matches: 10. This CDR3 region has 14 residues. The CDR3 DNA reads TGTGCCAGCAGCCGCCGGGACAGAGAGTTCACCATATATTTT. As protein: CASSRRDREFTIYF.

This chain joins TRBV28 and TRBJ1-1; D ambiguous. The CDR3 totals 15 residues. V shed 4 bases and J shed 5 bases, with 17 bases lying between them. Germline V gene data show CDR1 as MDHEN and CDR2 as SYDVKM. The CDR3 DNA reads TGTGCCAGCAGTTCCCAAGCCTCATGGGCGACTGAAGCTTTCTTT. Encoded protein: CASSSQASWATEAFF.

Details on this clone: A much larger clone sits a single nucleotide away, making a read error possible. The V gene is TRBV13, the J gene TRBJ2-2; D not certain. From germline, CDR1 is PRHDT and CDR2 FYEKMQ (reference sequence). The CDR3 runs to 12 residues. The V end lost 5 bases, the J end lost 2 bases, and 3 bases lay between the germline ends. As DNA, the CDR3 is TGTGCCAGCAGCCTAAACACCGGGGAGCTGTTTTTT. Translation gives CASSLNTGELFF.

The rearrangement joins TRBV6-5 to TRBJ2-5; 14 bases agree with TRBD2. The CDR3 has 16 amino acids. CDR1 is MNHEY and CDR2 is SVGAGI in the germline V gene. The junction had 5 bases not matched to a gene; V was cut back by 4 bases and J by 4 bases. CDR3 in amino acids: CASSSPGTSGRETQYF. CDR3 coding DNA: TGTGCCAGCAGTTCCCCGGGGACTAGCGGGAGAGAGACCCAGTACTTC.

This clone appeared once. The chain uses TRBV27 and TRBJ1-6; D is perhaps TRBD1 (5 bases). The germline V gene has CDR1 MNHEY and CDR2 SMNVEV (reference sequence). The V and J ends lost 4 bases and 4 bases respectively, with 14 bases between them. The CDR3 is 16 amino acids. The CDR3 coding sequence is TGTGCCAGCAGTTCAACGACCAAGGGGTATAATTCACCCCTCCACTTT. Its translation is CASSSTTKGYNSPLHF.

The V call is TRBV6-5, the J call TRBJ1-2; 9 positions match TRBD1. Trimming cost V 6 bases and J 8 bases; bases outside gene matches: 7. CDR3 length equals 13 residues. From germline, CDR1 is MNHEY and CDR2 SVGAGI. The chain's CDR3 is CASSPETGGGYTF. CDR3 DNA: TGTGCCAGCAGCCCAGAGACAGGGGGAGGCTACACCTTC.

The chain links TRBV11-2 to TRBJ2-7; 10 bases are a match to TRBD2. CDR3 length: 15 residues. CDR1 is SGHAT and CDR2 is FQNNGV in the germline V gene. The junction had 7 bases not matched to a gene; V was cut back by 1 base and J by 7 bases. This chain's CDR3 is CASSLVLAGAQEQYF. In nucleotides, the CDR3 is TGTGCCAGCAGCTTAGTCCTAGCGGGAGCCCAAGAGCAGTACTTC.